The 21 T cell receptor beta chains given below trace back to one sample, sequenced in a study of vaccination effects on CD4 cells after COVID-19. Data came from immunoSEQ multiplex PCR; TCRdb stores just in-frame clones and leaves some out. Of fewer than 90,000 clones listed, more than 60% are singletons. With the ViraFEST assay, the study expanded antigen-specific CD4+ T cells using viral peptide pools, then sequenced them. Subsequent to 10 days of culture, CD4+ T cells were isolated. It was two doses of either the BNT162b2 or mRNA-1273 vaccine that participants received. Their target antigens are unknown. Sequences were derived from CD4+ T cells from PBMCs cultured with HCoV-OC43 spike peptides, sampled after COVID-19 vaccination. Subset specified: HCoV-OC43 spike overlapping peptide pool stimulation. These receptors originate from a human donor who received a COVID-19 vaccine.

This chain uses TRBV10-3 with TRBJ2-1; maybe TRBD2 (5 bases). The CDR3 sequence is 20 residues long. The germline gives CDR1 ENHRY, CDR2 SYGVKD. Trimming took off 2 bases at V and 10 bases at J, with 33 bases between the two ends. In DNA, the CDR3 is TGTGCCATCAGTGAGAGGCCGACTGAGGGTTGGGTTCCCCGCCCAACAGAGCAGTTCTTC. It specifies CAISERPTEGWVPRPTEQFF.

Details on this clone: Other DNA sequences of this sample code for an identical CDR3. The V and J genes are TRBV5-1 and TRBJ2-1; unclear D gene. The CDR3 is made up of 13 amino acids. Germline lookup yields CDR1 SGHRS and CDR2 YFSETQ. V was clipped by 0 bases and J by 4 bases, with 5 bases between them. The CDR3 loop reads CASSLGTYNEQFF. As DNA, the CDR3 is TGCGCCAGCAGCTTGGGGACGTACAATGAGCAGTTCTTC.

The chain joins TRBV9 to TRBJ1-2; the match to TRBD1 covers 8 bases. V trimming: 2 bases; J trimming: 8 bases; junction bases outside the gene matches: 8. The CDR3 runs to 14 residues. Germline lookup yields CDR1 SGDLS and CDR2 YYNGEE. CDR3 protein: CASSVGTGRPGYTF. Here the CDR3 DNA reads TGTGCCAGCAGCGTCGGGACAGGTCGACCCGGCTACACCTTC.

The DNA of the CDR3 is TGTGCCAGCAGTCGGACAGGCCTCTCTGGGGCCAACGTCCTGACTTTC. This gives the protein CASSRTGLSGANVLTF. The chain recombines TRBV7-6 with TRBJ2-6, with 7 bases identical to TRBD1. The CDR3 has 16 amino acids. The V and J ends lost 6 bases and 0 bases, in that order; junction bases with no gene match: 5. Germline CDR1 reads SGHVS; CDR2 reads FNYEAQ.

The sample holds one count of this clone. This chain connects TRBV6-6 to TRBJ1-1; D ambiguous. The germline gives CDR1 MNHNY, CDR2 SVGAGI (reference sequence). The CDR3 is 12 amino acids. The germline V and J ends were trimmed by 0 bases and 9 bases, with 8 bases remaining between them. CDR3 bases: TGTGCCAGCAGTTACTCGAACCAGAAAGCTTTCTTT. Protein product: CASSYSNQKAFF.

V usage is TRBV20-1 and J usage is TRBJ1-3; D gene uncertain. Germline loops: CDR1 DFQATT, CDR2 SNEGSKA (reference sequence). The length of the CDR3 is 11 residues. The ends were cut back, 6 bases at V and 4 bases at J, with 7 bases in the middle. CDR3 sequence reads: CSALTGNTIYF. The CDR3, as DNA: TGCAGTGCCCTAACAGGAAACACCATATATTTT.

The rearrangement uses TRBV27 and TRBJ1-6, with D hard to call. This CDR3 contains 14 residues. Germline-derived CDR1 and CDR2 are MNHEY and SMNVEV (reference sequence). V was pared by 3 bases and J by 7 bases, with 10 bases between. The CDR3 loop is CASSLGQLNSPLHF. As DNA, the CDR3 is TGTGCCAGCAGTTTGGGTCAGCTCAATTCACCCCTCCACTTT.

CDR3 amino acids: CASSPYSDSSYEQYV. The CDR3 DNA reads as TGTGCCAGCAGTCCCTACTCGGACAGCTCCTACGAGCAGTACGTC. The chain employs TRBV11-1 and TRBJ2-7; possibly TRBD1 for D (6 bases). From germline, CDR1 is SGHAT and CDR2 FQDESV (reference sequence). The CDR3 covers 15 residues. V dropped 6 bases and J dropped 0 bases, with 15 bases sitting between them.

This clone has a handful of counts. The chain links TRBV6-6 to TRBJ1-3; D unclear. V lost 5 bases, J lost 0 bases, and 5 bases lay in between. The CDR3 is 13 residues long. The germline gives CDR1 MNHNY, CDR2 SVGAGI (reference sequence). The CDR3 here is CASSGSSGNTIYF. The DNA of the CDR3 is TGTGCCAGCAGTGGGAGCTCTGGAAACACCATATATTTT.

The chain combines TRBV24-1 with TRBJ2-1; maybe TRBD1 (5 bases). The V end lost 3 bases, the J end lost 2 bases, and 7 bases lay between the germline ends. CDR3 length equals 14 residues. The germline V gene encodes CDR1 KGHDR and CDR2 SFDVKD. The CDR3 spells CATSDQGAYNEQFF. CDR3 coding DNA: TGTGCCACCAGTGATCAGGGTGCCTACAATGAGCAGTTCTTC.

This clone has only a few counts. In nucleotides, the CDR3 is TGTGCCAGCATTTGGACAGGGGGAACCACCTATTCACCCCTCCACTTT. It translates to CASIWTGGTTYSPLHF. The chain uses TRBV21-1 and TRBJ1-6; the listed D gene, TRBD1, was not tested against the DNA. TRBV21-1 constitutes a pseudogene. The CDR3 is made up of 16 amino acids.

For the CDR3, the DNA is TGTGCCAGTCGCCGGGGGGAGTCCTTTATTGGCACTGAAGCTTTCTTT. It encodes CASRRGESFIGTEAFF. The chain employs TRBV19 and TRBJ1-1; a weak D match, TRBD1 (5 bases). Germline V CDR1 and CDR2: LNHDA, SQIVND (reference sequence). Trimming shortened V by 8 bases and J by 4 bases, and 23 bases separated the two germline ends. The CDR3 is made up of 16 amino acids.

For the CDR3, the DNA is TGTGCCAGCAGTGATCCCCGAACAGACACTGAAGCTTTCTTT. It specifies CASSDPRTDTEAFF. The chain joins TRBV25-1 to TRBJ1-1, with D unresolved. The CDR3 is 14 amino acids. Trimming pared 3 bases from V and 3 bases from J, leaving 11 bases between. Per the germline V gene, CDR1 is MGHDK and CDR2 is SYGVNS.

This clone was recorded only once. The rearrangement joins TRBV9 to TRBJ1-5, with D tentatively TRBD1 (6 bases). Trimming removed 0 bases from V and 7 bases from J, with 11 bases in between. The CDR3 consists of 14 residues. Germline V CDR1 and CDR2: SGDLS, YYNGEE. This chain's CDR3 is CASSVGQEWQPQHF. In DNA form, the CDR3 reads TGTGCCAGCAGCGTAGGACAGGAATGGCAGCCCCAGCATTTT.

The chain is built from TRBV7-6 and TRBJ2-5, with 7 bases that match TRBD1. The junction had 8 bases not matched to a gene; V was cut back by 2 bases and J by 2 bases. This CDR3 has 16 amino acids. The germline CDR1 and CDR2 sequences are SGHVS and FNYEAQ. CDR3 in DNA: TGTGCCAGCAGCTTAAGGTCGCCAGGGGGACAAGAGACCCAGTACTTC. It encodes CASSLRSPGGQETQYF. Combining the CDR3 with reference TRBV7-6 and TRBJ2-5 gives the whole variable domain GAGVSQSPRYKVTKRGQDVALRCDPISGHVSLYWYRQALGQGPEFLTYFNYEAQQDKSGLPNDRFSAERPEGSISTLTIQRTEQRDSAMYRCASSLRSPGGQETQYFGPGTRLLVL.

The rearrangement joins TRBV4-3 to TRBJ1-1; weak D call: TRBD1 (6 bases). Between the trimmed V and J ends, which lost 0 bases and 1 base, there was a span of 12 bases. The CDR3 extends over 16 amino acids. CDR1 and CDR2 (germline): LGHNA, YSLEER. CDR3 loop: CASSQDRGLGNTEAFF. The CDR3 coding sequence is TGCGCCAGCAGCCAAGATAGGGGGTTGGGGAACACTGAAGCTTTCTTT.

CDR3 bases: TGTGCCAGCAGCTTAACCGAGTATTGGGCAGAGACCAAAAACATTCAGTACTTC. It yields the protein CASSLTEYWAETKNIQYF. The J gene is TRBJ2-4, the V gene TRBV7-9; D is uncertain. Germline V gives CDR1 SEHNR, CDR2 FQNEAQ (reference sequence). The V and J ends lost 2 bases and 2 bases respectively, with 19 bases between them. CDR3 length: 18 residues.

The chain employs TRBV6-5 and TRBJ1-1, with D uncertain. V was clipped by 6 bases and J by 0 bases, with 14 bases between them. Germline CDR1 and CDR2: MNHEY and SVGAGI. This CDR3 is built from 15 residues. CDR3 protein: CASSHLGQVNTEAFF. The CDR3 DNA reads TGTGCCAGCAGCCACCTCGGGCAGGTGAACACTGAAGCTTTCTTT.

This clone was picked up one time. The chain couples TRBV6-2 or TRBV6-3 to TRBJ1-1; weak D call: TRBD1 (5 bases). This CDR3 is built from 15 residues. The germline V gene has CDR1 MNHEY and CDR2 SVGEGT. V was pared by 0 bases and J by 2 bases, with 10 bases between. CDR3 residues: CASSYSHRTNTEAFF. The CDR3 DNA reads as TGTGCCAGCAGTTACTCCCACAGGACTAACACTGAAGCTTTCTTT.

This chain links TRBV9 with TRBJ2-2, with 9 bases lining up with TRBD1. CDR1 is SGDLS and CDR2 is YYNGEE in the germline V gene. Losses at the gene ends were 0 bases for V and 7 bases for J; bases not matched to a gene: 7. This CDR3 has 16 residues. The CDR3 spells CASSVALGQGHGELFF. In DNA form, the CDR3 reads TGTGCCAGCAGCGTAGCACTGGGACAGGGCCACGGGGAGCTGTTTTTT.

In this sample, this clone turned up a few times. V is TRBV19 and J is TRBJ2-2, with no clear D. Trimming pared 7 bases from V and 0 bases from J, leaving 3 bases between. CDR1 and CDR2 (germline): LNHDA, SQIVND (reference sequence). The CDR3 covers 12 residues. CDR3 in amino acids: CASTANTGELFF. In nucleotides, the CDR3 is TGTGCCAGTACAGCGAACACCGGGGAGCTGTTTTTT.